This TCR beta chain was identified in a study of metastatic and nonmetastatic thyroid tumors. Across the study: Repertoire comparison spanned blood and tumor or nodule tissue of malignant and benign thyroid patients.

This clone was recorded a few times. The antigen is unknown. Every patient was untreated before thyroid surgery. Per the study methods: Clinicopathological groups differed in CDR3, with these differences serving to build a distant-metastasis classifier for papillary thyroid cancer. Using MiXCR, TCRdb reanalyzed the PCR reads. TCRdb, rather than the study authors, made the V and J calls. The data hold 25,000 to 35,000 clones, with roughly 15% observed a single time. The CDR3 has 13 amino acids. Germline V gene sequence: CDR1 SGDLS, CDR2 YYNGEE. Trimming removed 0 bases from V and 6 bases from J, with 8 bases in between. General study points: According to reports, the diversity of TCR beta was significantly higher in malignant thyroid tumors than in benign nodules, and this held in both blood and tumor samples.

The receptor was isolated from a female donor with papillary thyroid cancer or a benign thyroid nodule (not recorded which). Some clones in this sample may be carry-over from other donors' samples. The chain uses TRBV9 and TRBJ2-3; either TRBD1 or TRBD2 may fit D (5 bases each). The sample was blood. As DNA, the CDR3 is TGTGCCAGCAGCGTAGTAGGGACCGATACGCAGTATTTT. Translated: CASSVVGTDTQYF.